The text below deals with one TCR beta chain. Its antigen is still unknown. This entry comes from a study of OX40 agonist ivuxolimab in advanced cancers. Study information: Partial responses occurred in three patients (one hepatocellular carcinoma, two cutaneous melanoma).

Study-level results: At doses 0.1 to 3.0 mg/kg, CD4+ and CD8+ clones expanded.

TCRdb keeps only in-frame clones here, not all; method: immunoSEQ multiplex PCR. The table includes roughly 38,000 clones, around three quarters detected once. The CDR3 has 14 residues. The germline V gene encodes CDR1 SNHLY and CDR2 FYNNEI. With 5 bases removed from V and 4 bases from J, the gap between germline ends came to 12 bases. The sequence was obtained from an adult with an advanced solid tumor such as melanoma, head and neck, liver or kidney cancer. The chain recombines TRBV2 with TRBJ2-1; D possibly corresponds to TRBD2 (6 bases). The sample here was CD4+ or CD8+ T cells sorted from blood, taken in a trial of the OX40 agonist ivuxolimab. The CDR3 DNA sequence: TGTGCCAGCAGTTCCGGGACTCGATACAATGAGCAGTTCTTC. This translates into CASSSGTRYNEQFF.